The 20 T cell receptor beta chains below were found in one sample sequenced in a study of OX40 agonist ivuxolimab in advanced cancers. Some clones are missing from TCRdb's copy, which holds only in-frame ones; the method was immunoSEQ multiplex PCR. The sample carries roughly 40,000 clones, roughly 84% recorded once. The sample consisted of CD4+ or CD8+ T cells sorted from blood, taken in a trial of the OX40 agonist ivuxolimab. Receptors were obtained from an adult with an advanced solid tumor such as melanoma, head and neck, liver or kidney cancer.

The V and J genes are TRBV19 and TRBJ2-1; TRBD2 matches at 9 bases. Germline V lookup: CDR1 LNHDA, CDR2 SQIVND (reference sequence). Trimming took 4 bases from V and 5 from J; bases not matched to a gene: 0. This CDR3 spans 13 amino acids. CDR3 nucleotide sequence: TGTGCCAGTAGTAGACTAGCGGACAATGAGCAGTTCTTC. It codes for CASSRLADNEQFF.

The chain combines TRBV6-1 with TRBJ1-5; no definite D call. The CDR3 contains 14 residues. CDR1 is MNHNS and CDR2 is SASEGT in the germline V gene. The germline V and J ends were trimmed by 7 bases and 2 bases, with 12 bases remaining between them. The CDR3 sequence: CASNPVFGNQPQHF. The CDR3 coding sequence is TGTGCCAGCAATCCGGTATTTGGCAATCAGCCCCAGCATTTT.

The chain is built from TRBV28 and TRBJ2-3; D is undetermined. Germline CDR1 reads MDHEN; CDR2 reads SYDVKM. The V end was cut by 6 bases, the J end by 2 bases, with 12 bases between. This CDR3 contains 14 residues. The CDR3 protein is CASRVGGDTDTQYF. The CDR3 DNA is TGTGCCAGCAGGGTGGGTGGAGACACAGATACGCAGTATTTT.

The DNA for the CDR3 is TGTGCCAGCAGGCCCTTCTTGCGGCCCCAGCATTTT. Protein: CASRPFLRPQHF. The rearrangement uses TRBV28 and TRBJ1-5; D remains ambiguous. V was trimmed by 6 bases and J by 9 bases, leaving 12 bases between them. The length of the CDR3 is 12 residues. Per germline, CDR1 MDHEN and CDR2 SYDVKM.

DNA for the CDR3: TGTGCCAGCAGCTTATCAGAGTTCTCCTACAATGAGCAGTTCTTC. It yields the protein CASSLSEFSYNEQFF. The chain links TRBV11-2 to TRBJ2-1; D is uncertain. Per germline, CDR1 SGHAT and CDR2 FQNNGV. CDR3 size: 15 residues. Trimming took off 2 bases at V and 0 bases at J, with 8 bases between the two ends.

The chain links TRBV9 to TRBJ2-3; TRBD1 agrees at 9 bases. Germline assignment: CDR1 SGDLS and CDR2 YYNGEE. J lost 5 bases, V lost 3 bases, and 10 bases had no gene match. The CDR3 totals 16 residues. The CDR3 DNA is TGTGCCAGCAGCGGATCGGACAGGGGACAGGTAGATACGCAGTATTTT. Its protein product is CASSGSDRGQVDTQYF.

The chain recombines TRBV4-2 with TRBJ1-3; TRBD1 is a possible D gene (5 bases). V was shortened by 4 bases and J by 2 bases, with 15 bases between the two germline ends. Germline V gene lookup returns CDR1 LGHNA and CDR2 YNFKEQ. The CDR3 runs to 16 residues. DNA of the CDR3: TGTGCCAGCAGCCCGATTTCGGGGGGGGCTGGAAACACCATATATTTT. Its translation: CASSPISGGAGNTIYF.

The chain recombines TRBV5-1 with TRBJ2-1; 16 bases are a match to TRBD2. This CDR3 region has 20 residues. Trimming cost V 4 bases and J 4 bases; bases outside gene matches: 14. Germline CDR1 and CDR2: SGHRS and YFSETQ. The CDR3 DNA sequence: TGCGCCAGCAGCCACCCAATGGGACTAGCGGGAGGGCCTAATTACAATGAGCAGTTCTTC. Amino acids: CASSHPMGLAGGPNYNEQFF. The whole variable domain, filled in from reference TRBV5-1 and TRBJ2-1, reads KAGVTQTPRYLIKTRGQQVTLSCSPISGHRSVSWYQQTPGQGLQFLFEYFSETQRNKGNFPGRFSGRQFSNSRSEMNVSTLELGDSALYLCASSHPMGLAGGPNYNEQFFGPGTRLTVL.

The V gene is TRBV28, the J gene TRBJ2-7; 7 nucleotides line up with TRBD1. Germline V lookup: CDR1 MDHEN, CDR2 SYDVKM. The CDR3 covers 13 residues. The junction had 7 bases not matched to a gene; V was cut back by 6 bases and J by 5 bases. The CDR3 region is CASRAGGLNEQYF. CDR3 DNA sequence: TGTGCCAGCAGGGCAGGGGGTTTGAACGAGCAGTACTTC.

In its sample, this clone was seen a few times. The V gene is TRBV23-1, the J gene TRBJ2-7, with a tentative D call TRBD2 (6 bases). Being an ORF, TRBV23-1 has a function that is uncertain. This CDR3 is 19 amino acids long. Trimming stripped 0 bases from V and 4 bases from J, with 25 bases between. The CDR3 sequence is CASSQSSFRPGTRSYEQYF. The CDR3 DNA follows: TGCGCCAGCAGTCAATCGTCGTTTCGCCCCGGGACTCGGTCGTACGAGCAGTACTTC.

This chain links TRBV12-2 with TRBJ2-7; the table's D call TRBD2 went unverified against the DNA. TRBV12-2 is a listed pseudogene. The CDR3 covers 15 residues. This chain's CDR3 is CASRFRLAGSHEQYF. The CDR3 bases are TGTGCAAGTCGGTTCAGGTTAGCGGGATCCCACGAGCAGTACTTC.

The rearrangement joins TRBV4-1 to TRBJ1-5; a weak D match, TRBD1 (6 bases). The CDR3 runs 15 residues. The germline V gene encodes CDR1 MGHRA and CDR2 YSYEKL. Trimming removed 5 bases at V and 5 bases at J, with 16 bases between. The CDR3 DNA follows: TGCGCCAGCAGCTGGCAGGTCAGGGGCCATCAGCCCCAGCATTTT. This sequence encodes CASSWQVRGHQPQHF.

V usage is TRBV5-4 and J usage is TRBJ2-2; tentatively, D is TRBD2 (6 bases). The CDR3 is 15 residues long. CDR1 SGHNT and CDR2 YYREEE come from the germline V gene (reference sequence). V lost 5 bases to trimming and J lost 4 bases, with 15 bases between them. In nucleotides, the CDR3 is TGTGCCAGCAGTGTCGGGGGTCTGGGCACCGGGGAGCTGTTTTTT. Its translation: CASSVGGLGTGELFF.

This clone was observed once. The chain couples TRBV5-1 to TRBJ2-7; unclear D gene. The CDR3 consists of 13 residues. CDR1 and CDR2 from the germline V gene are SGHRS and YFSETQ. With 1 base removed from V and 4 bases from J, the gap between germline ends came to 9 bases. The CDR3 loop is CASSLTPRYEQYF. The CDR3, as DNA: TGCGCCAGCAGCTTGACCCCCCGGTACGAGCAGTACTTC.

This chain joins TRBV18 and TRBJ2-7; D uncertain. V was clipped by 3 bases and J by 3 bases, with 9 bases between them. Germline loops: CDR1 KGHSH, CDR2 LQKENI. There are 13 residues in the CDR3. The CDR3 region is CASSPLQDYEQYF. The DNA for the CDR3 is TGTGCCAGCTCACCCCTTCAAGACTACGAGCAGTACTTC.

The chain has TRBV19 and TRBJ2-2; perhaps TRBD2 as D (6 bases). The germline V and J ends were trimmed by 1 base and 1 base, with 10 bases remaining between them. The CDR3 is 16 amino acids. Per the germline V gene, CDR1 is LNHDA and CDR2 is SQIVND (reference sequence). This CDR3 reads CASSIVGGVNTGELFF. The CDR3 coding sequence is TGTGCCAGTAGTATAGTTGGAGGGGTGAACACCGGGGAGCTGTTTTTT.

The genes are TRBV2 and TRBJ1-1, with D possibly matching TRBD1 (6 bases). The CDR3 runs 17 residues. Trimming pared 8 bases from V and 1 base from J, leaving 23 bases between. Germline values: CDR1 SNHLY, CDR2 FYNNEI. CDR3 bases: TGTGCCAGCTGGGGGAATCAACTTCAGGGGCGGAACACTGAAGCTTTCTTT. Translated: CASWGNQLQGRNTEAFF. Supplemented by reference TRBV2 and TRBJ1-1, the full variable domain reads EPEVTQTPSHQVTQMGQEVILRCVPISNHLYFYWYRQILGQKVEFLVSFYNNEISEKSEIFDDQFSVERPDGSNFTLKIRSTKLEDSAMYFCASWGNQLQGRNTEAFFGQGTRLTVV.

The V call is TRBV6-5, the J call TRBJ1-6, with D uncertain. The ends were cut back, 2 bases at V and 7 bases at J, with 3 bases in the middle. The CDR3 loop spans 12 amino acids. CDR1 and CDR2 (germline): MNHEY, SVGAGI. CDR3: CASSYPNSPLHF. Written as DNA, the CDR3 is TGTGCCAGCAGTTACCCCAATTCACCCCTCCACTTT.

J is TRBJ2-3 and V is TRBV6-1, with 10 bases fitting TRBD1. From germline, CDR1 is MNHNS and CDR2 SASEGT. V dropped 11 bases and J dropped 2; count of bases not matched to a gene: 7. The CDR3 spans 14 residues. CDR3 sequence: CALDRGAPTDTQYF. CDR3 coding DNA: TGTGCCCTGGACAGGGGGGCACCCACAGATACGCAGTATTTT.

Regarding this clone: Germline is not matched at one junction end, which may reflect a read error. The chain links TRBV27 to TRBJ1-4; the D is unclear. Germline assignment: CDR1 MNHEY and CDR2 SMNVEV (reference sequence). The CDR3 loop spans 14 amino acids. The CDR3 nucleotides are TGTGCCAGCAGTTCCTCAGGTTCCAATGGAAAACTGTTTTTT. This gives the protein CASSSSGSNGKLFF.